This is a list of T cell receptor beta chains from one sample in a study of shared clonotypes between healthy human individuals. Sequenced by immunoSEQ multiplex PCR; TCRdb stores in-frame clones only, minus some. The sample has around 690,000 clones; roughly 91% are singletons. Specimen: memory CD8+ T cells from PBMCs. The receptors were sampled from a man aged 18 to 30 in good health. Some clones in this sample may be carry-over from other donors' samples. Both conserved end residues are part of each CDR3. The D gene is left open where the match is weak. Clone size is given for some rows only: seen once, a few or many times, or a class if the clone is expanded.

V gene: TRBV4-1; J gene: TRBJ1-3; clone size: -; D gene: -; CDR3 protein: CASSQELPKGGKGNTIYF; CDR3 DNA: TGCGCCAGCAGCCAAGAGTTGCCTAAAGGGGGGAAGGGAAACACCATATATTTT
V gene: TRBV19; J gene: TRBJ2-7; clone size: -; D gene: TRBD1; CDR3 protein: CASSTRTGGTYEQYF; CDR3 DNA: TGTGCCAGTAGTACCCGGACAGGGGGCACCTACGAGCAGTACTTC
V gene: TRBV7-3; J gene: TRBJ2-7; clone size: -; D gene: -; CDR3 protein: CASSPTGPSYEQYF; CDR3 DNA: TGTGCCAGCAGCCCGACGGGGCCCTCCTACGAGCAGTACTTC
V gene: TRBV6-1; J gene: TRBJ2-7; clone size: once; D gene: -; CDR3 protein: CASSEDRGYEQYF; CDR3 DNA: TGTGCCAGCAGTGAGGACCGGGGATACGAGCAGTACTTC
V gene: TRBV5-6; J gene: TRBJ2-7; clone size: -; D gene: -; CDR3 protein: CASSLASGAYEQYF; CDR3 DNA: TGTGCCAGCAGCTTGGCCAGCGGAGCCTACGAGCAGTACTTC
V gene: TRBV2; J gene: TRBJ1-4; clone size: -; D gene: TRBD1; CDR3 protein: CASRGQIRTNEKLFF; CDR3 DNA: TGTGCCAGCAGGGGACAGATCAGGACTAATGAAAAACTGTTTTTT
V gene: TRBV27; J gene: TRBJ2-1; clone size: -; D gene: TRBD2; CDR3 protein: CASSMGLARDEQFF; CDR3 DNA: TGTGCCAGCAGTATGGGACTAGCGAGGGATGAGCAGTTCTTC
V gene: TRBV4-3; J gene: TRBJ2-7; clone size: -; D gene: -; CDR3 protein: CASSQLAEAYEQYF; CDR3 DNA: TGCGCCAGCAGCCAGCTGGCGGAGGCCTACGAGCAGTACTTC
V gene: TRBV6-5; J gene: TRBJ1-1; clone size: -; D gene: -; CDR3 protein: CASSYSSANTEAFF; CDR3 DNA: TGTGCCAGCAGTTACTCCAGTGCCAACACTGAAGCTTTCTTT
V gene: TRBV6-5; J gene: TRBJ2-3; clone size: -; D gene: -; CDR3 protein: CASSYGLYSTDTQYF; CDR3 DNA: TGTGCCAGCAGTTACGGACTCTACAGCACAGATACGCAGTATTTT
V gene: TRBV7-9; J gene: TRBJ2-2; clone size: -; D gene: TRBD1; CDR3 protein: CASSFQTGTGEVVAGELFF; CDR3 DNA: TGTGCCAGCAGTTTCCAAACCGGGACAGGGGAGGTCGTGGCCGGGGAGCTGTTTTTT
V gene: TRBV9; J gene: TRBJ2-2; clone size: -; D gene: TRBD1; CDR3 protein: CASSVGRTGGSTGELFF; CDR3 DNA: TGTGCCAGCAGCGTAGGTCGAACAGGGGGGTCCACCGGGGAGCTGTTTTTT
V gene: TRBV13; J gene: TRBJ2-7; clone size: -; D gene: TRBD1; CDR3 protein: CASSFYNGQGAYEQYF; CDR3 DNA: TGTGCCAGCAGCTTTTATAATGGACAGGGGGCCTACGAGCAGTACTTC
V gene: TRBV7-9; J gene: TRBJ2-3; clone size: -; D gene: TRBD1; CDR3 protein: CASSFHPGQGGGDTQYF; CDR3 DNA: TGTGCCAGCAGTTTTCACCCGGGACAGGGGGGTGGGGATACGCAGTATTTT
V gene: TRBV9; J gene: TRBJ2-2; clone size: -; D gene: TRBD2; CDR3 protein: CASSPGTSGRAWGTGELFF; CDR3 DNA: TGTGCCAGCAGCCCTGGGACTAGCGGGAGGGCCTGGGGCACCGGGGAGCTGTTTTTT
V gene: TRBV27; J gene: TRBJ2-5; clone size: -; D gene: -; CDR3 protein: CASSLSGGETQYF; CDR3 DNA: TGTGCCAGCAGTTTATCAGGGGGAGAGACCCAGTACTTC
V gene: TRBV7-9; J gene: TRBJ2-7; clone size: -; D gene: -; CDR3 protein: CASSLRDFLHEQCF; CDR3 DNA: TGTGCCAGCAGCTTGAGGGACTTTCTCCACGAGCAGTGCTTC
V gene: TRBV27; J gene: TRBJ2-3; clone size: -; D gene: -; CDR3 protein: CASSWDPGADTQYF; CDR3 DNA: TGTGCCAGCAGTTGGGACCCGGGCGCCGATACGCAGTATTTT
V gene: TRBV5-4; J gene: TRBJ2-7; clone size: -; D gene: -; CDR3 protein: CASSLKTGPPYEQYF; CDR3 DNA: TGTGCCAGCAGCCTGAAGACAGGCCCCCCCTACGAGCAGTACTTC
V gene: TRBV28; J gene: TRBJ2-2; clone size: -; D gene: -; CDR3 protein: CASSLVRPTGELFF; CDR3 DNA: TGTGCCAGCAGTTTGGTTAGGCCCACCGGGGAGCTGTTTTTT
V gene: TRBV5-6; J gene: TRBJ1-5; clone size: -; D gene: -; CDR3 protein: CASSLIPWSNQPQHF; CDR3 DNA: TGTGCCAGCAGCTTGATACCATGGAGCAATCAGCCCCAGCATTTT
V gene: TRBV19; J gene: TRBJ1-5; clone size: -; D gene: -; CDR3 protein: CASSVIPGRGSSNQPQHF; CDR3 DNA: TGTGCCAGTAGTGTGATTCCCGGCAGGGGATCGAGCAATCAGCCCCAGCATTTT
V gene: TRBV25-1; J gene: TRBJ2-2; clone size: once; D gene: -; CDR3 protein: CASSEILGGATGELFF; CDR3 DNA: TGTGCCAGCAGTGAGATTCTCGGCGGGGCGACCGGGGAGCTGTTTTTT
V gene: TRBV4-3; J gene: TRBJ2-1; clone size: once; D gene: TRBD2; CDR3 protein: CASSPPVGGGPAEQFF; CDR3 DNA: TGCGCCAGCAGCCCCCCCGTCGGGGGAGGGCCAGCCGAGCAGTTCTTC
V gene: TRBV27; J gene: TRBJ1-1; clone size: -; D gene: -; CDR3 protein: CASSFSQGEMNTEAFF; CDR3 DNA: TGTGCCAGCAGTTTTAGCCAAGGAGAAATGAACACTGAAGCTTTCTTT
V gene: TRBV30; J gene: TRBJ2-7; clone size: -; D gene: -; CDR3 protein: CAWSWSRNEQYF; CDR3 DNA: TGTGCCTGGAGTTGGTCCAGGAACGAGCAGTACTTC
V gene: TRBV2; J gene: TRBJ2-5; clone size: -; D gene: TRBD1; CDR3 protein: CASSLWDRAEGETQYF; CDR3 DNA: TGTGCCAGCAGTCTCTGGGACAGGGCGGAGGGAGAGACCCAGTACTTC
V gene: TRBV2; J gene: TRBJ2-3; clone size: -; D gene: -; CDR3 protein: CASSPVGGRTDTQYF; CDR3 DNA: TGTGCCAGCAGCCCGGTGGGCGGACGCACAGATACGCAGTATTTT
V gene: TRBV6-1; J gene: TRBJ2-5; clone size: -; D gene: TRBD2; CDR3 protein: CASSEPAGGYF; CDR3 DNA: TGTGCCAGCAGTGAGCCGGCGGGGGGGTACTTC
V gene: TRBV5-1; J gene: TRBJ2-7; clone size: -; D gene: TRBD1; CDR3 protein: CASSLALQGAREQYF; CDR3 DNA: TGCGCCAGCAGCTTGGCCCTACAGGGGGCGCGCGAGCAGTACTTC
V gene: TRBV7-8; J gene: TRBJ1-1; clone size: -; D gene: -; CDR3 protein: CASSLRQAQVLYAFF; CDR3 DNA: TGTGCCAGCAGCTTACGGCAGGCCCAGGTTTTGTACGCTTTCTTT
V gene: TRBV25-1; J gene: TRBJ1-2; clone size: few; D gene: -; CDR3 protein: CASSDLYGYTF; CDR3 DNA: TGTGCCAGCAGTGACCTCTATGGCTACACCTTC
V gene: TRBV6-5; J gene: TRBJ2-7; clone size: -; D gene: -; CDR3 protein: CASRTGYEQYF; CDR3 DNA: TGTGCCAGCAGGACTGGCTACGAGCAGTACTTC
V gene: TRBV7-6; J gene: TRBJ1-1; clone size: many; D gene: -; CDR3 protein: CASSLEVGGATEAFF; CDR3 DNA: TGTGCCAGCAGCTTAGAGGTGGGGGGAGCCACTGAAGCTTTCTTT
V gene: TRBV6-6; J gene: TRBJ1-1; clone size: -; D gene: -; CDR3 protein: CASSYIVAGGNTEAFF; CDR3 DNA: TGTGCCAGCAGTTACATTGTGGCAGGAGGGAACACTGAAGCTTTCTTT
V gene: TRBV7-9; J gene: TRBJ1-4; clone size: -; D gene: -; CDR3 protein: CASSFPREKLFF; CDR3 DNA: TGTGCCAGCAGCTTCCCCCGGGAAAAACTGTTTTTT
V gene: TRBV5-1; J gene: TRBJ2-7; clone size: -; D gene: TRBD1; CDR3 protein: CASSLGTGGYEQYF; CDR3 DNA: TGCGCCAGCAGCTTGGGGACAGGGGGCTACGAGCAGTACTTC
V gene: TRBV2; J gene: TRBJ2-1; clone size: -; D gene: -; CDR3 protein: CASSPGGRRNEQFF; CDR3 DNA: TGTGCCAGCAGCCCAGGGGGGAGAAGGAATGAGCAGTTCTTC
V gene: TRBV5-1; J gene: TRBJ2-3; clone size: -; D gene: TRBD1; CDR3 protein: CASSPPGTGTVTDTQYF; CDR3 DNA: TGCGCCAGCAGCCCCCCGGGGACAGGGACGGTCACAGATACGCAGTATTTT
V gene: TRBV30; J gene: TRBJ2-1; clone size: -; D gene: TRBD2; CDR3 protein: CASSLTSGGYNEQFF; CDR3 DNA: TGTGCCTCGTCCTTGACTAGCGGGGGTTACAATGAGCAGTTCTTC
V gene: TRBV11-3; J gene: TRBJ2-1; clone size: -; D gene: -; CDR3 protein: CASSLGHSASYNEQFF; CDR3 DNA: TGTGCCAGCAGCTTAGGTCATAGCGCTTCCTACAATGAGCAGTTCTTC
V gene: TRBV27; J gene: TRBJ1-3; clone size: once; D gene: -; CDR3 protein: CASSFSGPGNTIYF; CDR3 DNA: TGTGCCAGCAGTTTTTCTGGGCCTGGAAACACCATATATTTT
V gene: TRBV9; J gene: TRBJ1-4; clone size: -; D gene: -; CDR3 protein: CASSIGRLHNEKLFF; CDR3 DNA: TGTGCCAGCAGCATCGGACGGCTACATAATGAAAAACTGTTTTTT
V gene: TRBV27; J gene: TRBJ2-7; clone size: once; D gene: -; CDR3 protein: CASTLSRDGRYEQYF; CDR3 DNA: TGTGCCAGCACCCTAAGTCGGGACGGAAGGTACGAGCAGTACTTC
V gene: TRBV19; J gene: TRBJ2-1; clone size: -; D gene: TRBD2; CDR3 protein: CASSIVLAAKYNEQFF; CDR3 DNA: TGTGCCAGTAGTATAGTACTAGCGGCCAAATACAATGAGCAGTTCTTC
V gene: TRBV5-3; J gene: TRBJ2-6; clone size: -; D gene: -; CDR3 protein: CARSRDDSGANVLTF; CDR3 DNA: TGTGCCAGAAGCCGGGACGACTCTGGGGCCAACGTCCTGACTTTC
V gene: TRBV9; J gene: TRBJ2-1; clone size: -; D gene: TRBD2; CDR3 protein: CASTSGTLGNEQFF; CDR3 DNA: TGTGCCAGCACTAGCGGAACTCTTGGCAATGAGCAGTTCTTC
V gene: TRBV19; J gene: TRBJ1-1; clone size: few; D gene: -; CDR3 protein: CASSIGGATEAFF; CDR3 DNA: TGTGCCAGTAGTATCGGCGGGGCGACTGAAGCTTTCTTT
V gene: TRBV4-1; J gene: TRBJ2-7; clone size: -; D gene: -; CDR3 protein: CASSPGEGWEQYF; CDR3 DNA: TGCGCCAGCAGCCCAGGGGAGGGTTGGGAGCAGTACTTC
V gene: TRBV5-6; J gene: TRBJ1-5; clone size: -; D gene: TRBD1; CDR3 protein: CASSPRPGQHQPQHF; CDR3 DNA: TGTGCCAGCAGCCCCCGCCCGGGACAGCATCAGCCCCAGCATTTT
V gene: TRBV27; J gene: TRBJ2-7; clone size: -; D gene: TRBD1; CDR3 protein: CASRPGQGSGHEQYF; CDR3 DNA: TGTGCCAGCAGGCCCGGACAGGGAAGTGGCCACGAGCAGTACTTC
V gene: TRBV5-8; J gene: TRBJ2-7; clone size: -; D gene: -; CDR3 protein: CASSHLQEAEQYF; CDR3 DNA: TGTGCCAGCAGCCATCTACAGGAGGCCGAGCAGTACTTC
V gene: TRBV15; J gene: TRBJ2-7; clone size: -; D gene: TRBD2; CDR3 protein: CATSRDPKLAASYEQYF; CDR3 DNA: TGTGCCACCAGCAGAGATCCCAAGCTAGCGGCGTCCTACGAGCAGTACTTC
V gene: TRBV11-2; J gene: TRBJ1-3; clone size: -; D gene: -; CDR3 protein: CASSGVGNTIYF; CDR3 DNA: TGTGCCAGCAGCGGAGTCGGAAACACCATATATTTT
V gene: TRBV11-2; J gene: TRBJ2-5; clone size: -; D gene: -; CDR3 protein: CASSLGARGSNQETQYF; CDR3 DNA: TGTGCCAGCAGCTTAGGGGCCCGGGGATCAAACCAAGAGACCCAGTACTTC
V gene: TRBV5-8; J gene: TRBJ2-5; clone size: -; D gene: -; CDR3 protein: CAGILRGETQYF; CDR3 DNA: TGTGCCGGAATATTGAGAGGAGAGACCCAGTACTTC
V gene: TRBV29-1; J gene: TRBJ1-5; clone size: few; D gene: -; CDR3 protein: CSAVAGYGPQHF; CDR3 DNA: TGCAGCGCAGTGGCAGGCTATGGGCCCCAGCATTTT
V gene: TRBV5-1; J gene: TRBJ1-4; clone size: few; D gene: -; CDR3 protein: CASSLGGGSNEKLFF; CDR3 DNA: TGCGCCAGCAGCTTGGGTGGCGGGAGTAATGAAAAACTGTTTTTT
V gene: TRBV6-6; J gene: TRBJ1-2; clone size: -; D gene: -; CDR3 protein: CASSYSGDGYTF; CDR3 DNA: TGTGCCAGCAGTTACTCTGGAGATGGCTACACCTTC